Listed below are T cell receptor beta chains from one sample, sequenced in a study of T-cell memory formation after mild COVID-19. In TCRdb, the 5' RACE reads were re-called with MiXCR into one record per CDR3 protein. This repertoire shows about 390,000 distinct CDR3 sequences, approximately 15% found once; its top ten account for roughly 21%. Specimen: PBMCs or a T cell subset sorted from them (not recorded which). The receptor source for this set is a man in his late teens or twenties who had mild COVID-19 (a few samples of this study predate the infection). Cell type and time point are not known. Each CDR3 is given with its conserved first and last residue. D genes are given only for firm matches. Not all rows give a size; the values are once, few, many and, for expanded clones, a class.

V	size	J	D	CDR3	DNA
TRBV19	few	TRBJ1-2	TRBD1	CASSSGTGTYGYTF	TGTGCCAGCTCGTCCGGGACAGGGACCTATGGCTACACCTTC
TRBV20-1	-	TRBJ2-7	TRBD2	CSAIRSGGSYEQYF	TGCAGTGCAATCCGTAGCGGGGGTTCCTACGAGCAGTACTTC
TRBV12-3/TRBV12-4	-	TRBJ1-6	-	CASSSRGGDINSPLHF	TGTGCCAGCAGTTCCCGGGGAGGTGATATCAATTCACCCCTCCACTTT
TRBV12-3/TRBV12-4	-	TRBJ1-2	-	CASSFLRGRPNYGYTF	TGTGCCAGCAGTTTTCTTAGAGGACGACCTAACTATGGCTACACCTTC
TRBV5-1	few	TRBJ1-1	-	CASSLDRVSTEAFF	TGCGCCAGCAGCTTGGACAGGGTTTCCACTGAAGCTTTCTTT
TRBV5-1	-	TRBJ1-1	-	CASRRDLTTEAFF	TGCGCCAGTCGACGGGACTTGACCACTGAAGCTTTCTTT
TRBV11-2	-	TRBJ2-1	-	CASTLGSTNEQFF	TGTGCCAGCACCTTAGGTAGCACGAATGAGCAGTTCTTC
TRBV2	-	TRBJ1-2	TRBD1	CASVGQGGYGYTF	TGTGCCAGCGTTGGACAGGGAGGCTATGGCTACACCTTC
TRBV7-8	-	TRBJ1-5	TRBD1	CASRAHGAGGDQPQHF	TGTGCCAGCAGGGCCCATGGGGCAGGGGGCGATCAGCCCCAGCATTTT
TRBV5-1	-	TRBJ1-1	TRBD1	CASTDLRGRGAFF	TGCGCCAGCACCGACCTCAGGGGGCGTGGAGCTTTCTTT
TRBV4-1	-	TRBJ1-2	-	CASSQDAGLRGGYTF	TGCGCCAGCAGCCAAGATGCGGGGTTACGGGGTGGCTACACCTTC
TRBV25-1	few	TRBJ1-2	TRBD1	CASSDPIGQEIYGYTF	TGTGCCAGCAGTGATCCCATAGGACAGGAGATCTATGGCTACACCTTC
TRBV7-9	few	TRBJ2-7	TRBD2	CASSTLAYEQYF	TGTGCCAGCAGTACACTAGCGTACGAGCAGTACTTC
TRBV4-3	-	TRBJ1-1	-	CASSQDQGGTEAFF	TGCGCCAGCAGCCAAGATCAGGGCGGGACTGAAGCTTTCTTT
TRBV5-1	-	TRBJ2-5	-	CASSSDWTASGTQYF	TGCGCCAGCAGCTCAGACTGGACAGCCTCGGGGACCCAGTACTTC
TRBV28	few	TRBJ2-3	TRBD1	CASTENRGLGDTQYF	TGTGCCAGCACCGAAAACAGGGGGCTTGGAGATACGCAGTATTTT
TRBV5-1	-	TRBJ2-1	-	CASSLGIHSYNEQFF	TGCGCCAGCAGCTTGGGTATCCACTCCTACAATGAGCAGTTCTTC